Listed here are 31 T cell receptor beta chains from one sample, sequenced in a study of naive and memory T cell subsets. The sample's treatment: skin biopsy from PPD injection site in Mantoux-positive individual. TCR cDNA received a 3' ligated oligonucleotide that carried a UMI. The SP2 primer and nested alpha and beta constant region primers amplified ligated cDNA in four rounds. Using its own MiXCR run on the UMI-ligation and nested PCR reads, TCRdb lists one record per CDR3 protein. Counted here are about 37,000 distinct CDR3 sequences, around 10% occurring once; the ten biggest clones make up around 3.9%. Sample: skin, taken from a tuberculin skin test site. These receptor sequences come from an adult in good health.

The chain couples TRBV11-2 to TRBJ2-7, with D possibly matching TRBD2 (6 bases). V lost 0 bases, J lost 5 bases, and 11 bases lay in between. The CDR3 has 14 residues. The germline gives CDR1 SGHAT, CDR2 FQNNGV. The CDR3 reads CASSLEPWGDEQYF. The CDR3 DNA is TGTGCCAGCAGCTTAGAACCCTGGGGGGACGAGCAGTACTTC.

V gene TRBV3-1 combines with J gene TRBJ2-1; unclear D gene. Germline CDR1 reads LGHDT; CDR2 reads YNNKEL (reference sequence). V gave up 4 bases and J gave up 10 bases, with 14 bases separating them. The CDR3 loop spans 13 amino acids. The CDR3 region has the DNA TGTGCCAGCAGCCTAGACTCGAGGAAGGAGCAGTTCTTC. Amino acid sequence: CASSLDSRKEQFF.

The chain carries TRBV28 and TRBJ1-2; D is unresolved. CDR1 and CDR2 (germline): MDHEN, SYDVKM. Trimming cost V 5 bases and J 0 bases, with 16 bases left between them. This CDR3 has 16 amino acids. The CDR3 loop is CASSPFGGGANYGYTF. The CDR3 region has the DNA TGTGCCAGCAGTCCCTTCGGCGGTGGAGCTAACTATGGCTACACCTTC.

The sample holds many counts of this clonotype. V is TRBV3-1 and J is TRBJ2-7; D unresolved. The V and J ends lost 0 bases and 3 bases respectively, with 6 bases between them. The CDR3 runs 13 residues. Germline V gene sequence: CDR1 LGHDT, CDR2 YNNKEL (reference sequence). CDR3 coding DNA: TGTGCCAGCAGCCAAGAAGGCATCTACGAGCAGTACTTC. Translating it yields CASSQEGIYEQYF.

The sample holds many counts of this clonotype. CDR3 coding DNA: TGCGCCAGCAGCCAAGTTCACGTGCCCCAAGACACCGGGGAGCTGTTTTTT. Its translation: CASSQVHVPQDTGELFF. This chain uses TRBV4-1 with TRBJ2-2, with unresolved D. Per germline, CDR1 MGHRA and CDR2 YSYEKL. The CDR3 runs to 17 residues. Between the trimmed V and J ends, which lost 1 base and 3 bases, there was a span of 15 bases.

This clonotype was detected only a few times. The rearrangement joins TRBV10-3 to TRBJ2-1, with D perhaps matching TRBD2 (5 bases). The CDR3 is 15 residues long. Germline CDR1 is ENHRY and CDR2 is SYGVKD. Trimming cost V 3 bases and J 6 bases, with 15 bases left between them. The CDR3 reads CAISDPTNRLNEQFF. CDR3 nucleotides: TGTGCCATCAGTGATCCGACTAACCGGCTCAATGAGCAGTTCTTC.

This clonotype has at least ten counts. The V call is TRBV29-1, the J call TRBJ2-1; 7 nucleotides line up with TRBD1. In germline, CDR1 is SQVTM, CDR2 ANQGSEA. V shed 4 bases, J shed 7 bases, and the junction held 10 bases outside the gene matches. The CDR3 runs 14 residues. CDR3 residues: CSVGGRTRGNEQFF. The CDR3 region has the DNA TGCAGCGTTGGAGGCAGGACCAGGGGGAATGAGCAGTTCTTC.

The CDR3 protein is CASSLFEGDPEQYF. CDR3 bases: TGTGCCAGCAGCTTATTTGAAGGAGATCCCGAGCAGTACTTC. The chain combines TRBV11-1 with TRBJ2-7; D gene ambiguous. The CDR3 has 14 residues. Trimming removed 2 bases at V and 6 bases at J, with 14 bases between. Looked up from germline, CDR1 is SGHAT and CDR2 is FQDESV (reference sequence). Full variable domain (remainder filled in from reference TRBV11-1 and TRBJ2-7): EAEVAQSPRYKITEKSQAVAFWCDPISGHATLYWYRQILGQGPELLVQFQDESVVDDSQLPKDRFSAERLKGVDSTLKIQPAELGDSAMYLCASSLFEGDPEQYFGPGTRLTVT.

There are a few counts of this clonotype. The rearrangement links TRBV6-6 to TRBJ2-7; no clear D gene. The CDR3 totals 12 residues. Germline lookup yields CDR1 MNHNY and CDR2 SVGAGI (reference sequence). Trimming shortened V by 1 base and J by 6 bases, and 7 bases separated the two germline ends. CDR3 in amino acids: CASSYWISEQYF. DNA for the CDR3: TGTGCCAGCAGTTACTGGATAAGCGAGCAGTACTTC.

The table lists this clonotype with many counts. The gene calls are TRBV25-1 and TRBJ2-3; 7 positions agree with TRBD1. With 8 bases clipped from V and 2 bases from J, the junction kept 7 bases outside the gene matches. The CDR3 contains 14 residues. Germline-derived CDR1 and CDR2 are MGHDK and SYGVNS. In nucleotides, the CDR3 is TGTGCCAGCCACCCAGGGGGACCCACAGATACGCAGTATTTT. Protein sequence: CASHPGGPTDTQYF.

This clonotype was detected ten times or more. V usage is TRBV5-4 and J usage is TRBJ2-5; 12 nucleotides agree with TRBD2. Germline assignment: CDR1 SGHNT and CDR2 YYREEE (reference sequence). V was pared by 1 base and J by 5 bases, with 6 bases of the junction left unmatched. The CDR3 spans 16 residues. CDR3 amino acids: CASSLRLAGAYETQYF. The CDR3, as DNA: TGTGCCAGCAGCTTGAGACTAGCGGGAGCCTATGAGACCCAGTACTTC. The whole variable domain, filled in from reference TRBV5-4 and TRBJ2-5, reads ETGVTQSPTHLIKTRGQQVTLRCSSQSGHNTVSWYQQALGQGPQFIFQYYREEENGRGNFPPRFSGLQFPNYSSELNVNALELDDSALYLCASSLRLAGAYETQYFGPGTRLLVL.

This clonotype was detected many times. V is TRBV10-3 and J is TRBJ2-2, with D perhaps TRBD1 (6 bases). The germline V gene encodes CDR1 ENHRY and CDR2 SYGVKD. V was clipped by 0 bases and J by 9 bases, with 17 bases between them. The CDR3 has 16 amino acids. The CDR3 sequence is CAISESLSQGHRELFF. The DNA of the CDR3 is TGTGCCATCAGTGAGTCCCTCAGTCAGGGGCACCGGGAGCTGTTTTTT.

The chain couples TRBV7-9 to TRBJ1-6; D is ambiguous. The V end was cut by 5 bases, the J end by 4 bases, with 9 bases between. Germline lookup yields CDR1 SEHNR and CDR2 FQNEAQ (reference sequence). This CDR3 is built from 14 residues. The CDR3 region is CASSARQYNSPLHF. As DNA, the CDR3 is TGTGCCAGCAGCGCGCGCCAGTATAATTCACCCCTCCACTTT. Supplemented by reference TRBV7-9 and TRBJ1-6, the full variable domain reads DTGVSQNPRHKITKRGQNVTFRCDPISEHNRLYWYRQTLGQGPEFLTYFQNEAQLEKSRLLSDRFSAERPKGSFSTLEIQRTEQGDSAMYLCASSARQYNSPLHFGNGTRLTVT.

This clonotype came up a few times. The DNA for the CDR3 is TGTGCCAGCAGTGCTCAACTAGCGTGGGCCGCAGATACGCAGTATTTT. It is translated as CASSAQLAWAADTQYF. V usage is TRBV28 and J usage is TRBJ2-3, with 7 bases lining up with TRBD2. CDR1 and CDR2 from the germline V gene are MDHEN and SYDVKM. This CDR3 is 16 amino acids long. J was trimmed by 4 bases and V by 5 bases; bases with no gene match: 12.

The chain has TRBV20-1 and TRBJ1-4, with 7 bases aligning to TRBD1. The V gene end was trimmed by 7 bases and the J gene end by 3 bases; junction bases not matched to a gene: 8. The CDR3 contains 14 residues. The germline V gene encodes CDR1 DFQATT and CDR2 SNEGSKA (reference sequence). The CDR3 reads CSVHRQGSNEKLFF. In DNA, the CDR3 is TGCAGTGTTCACCGACAGGGTTCTAATGAAAAACTGTTTTTT.

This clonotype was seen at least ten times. The CDR3 loop reads CASSKTGDQPQHF. CDR3 in DNA: TGTGCCAGCAGTAAAACAGGGGATCAGCCCCAGCATTTT. The J gene is TRBJ1-5, the V gene TRBV6-6; 7 bases match TRBD1. The CDR3 has 13 residues. Trimming cost V 5 bases and J 5 bases; bases outside gene matches: 3. The germline V gene has CDR1 MNHNY and CDR2 SVGAGI (reference sequence).

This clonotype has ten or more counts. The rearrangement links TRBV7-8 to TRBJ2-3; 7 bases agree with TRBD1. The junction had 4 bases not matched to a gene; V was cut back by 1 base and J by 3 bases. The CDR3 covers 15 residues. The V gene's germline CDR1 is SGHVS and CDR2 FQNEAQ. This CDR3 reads CASSLVQGVTDTQYF. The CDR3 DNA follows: TGTGCCAGCAGCTTAGTGCAGGGGGTAACAGATACGCAGTATTTT.

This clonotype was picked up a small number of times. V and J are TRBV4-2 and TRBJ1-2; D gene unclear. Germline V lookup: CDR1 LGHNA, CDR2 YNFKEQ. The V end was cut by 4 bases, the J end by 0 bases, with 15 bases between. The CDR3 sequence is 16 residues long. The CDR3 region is CASSLETRASNYGYTF. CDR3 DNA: TGTGCCAGCAGCCTCGAGACTAGAGCTTCTAACTATGGCTACACCTTC.

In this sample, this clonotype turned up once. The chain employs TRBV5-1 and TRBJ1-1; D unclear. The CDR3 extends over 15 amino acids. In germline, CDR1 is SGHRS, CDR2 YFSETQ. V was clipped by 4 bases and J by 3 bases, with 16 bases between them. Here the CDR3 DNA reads TGCGCCAGCAGCAGGTCTGTAGGCCGGGACACTGAAGCTTTCTTT. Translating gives CASSRSVGRDTEAFF.

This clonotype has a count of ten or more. The CDR3 nucleotides are TGTGCCAGCAGCAATATAGGGGGCAATGGCTACACCTTC. Protein: CASSNIGGNGYTF. V usage is TRBV7-3 and J usage is TRBJ1-2, with 7 bases lining up with TRBD1. The CDR3 runs 13 residues. Unmatched junction bases numbered 6, after V lost 5 bases and J lost 6 bases. Germline CDR1 reads SGHTA; CDR2 reads FQGTGA.

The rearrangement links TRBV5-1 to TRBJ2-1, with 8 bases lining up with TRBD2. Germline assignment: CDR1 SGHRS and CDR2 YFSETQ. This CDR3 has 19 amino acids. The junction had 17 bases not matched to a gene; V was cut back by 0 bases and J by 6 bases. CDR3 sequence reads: CASSLAPGASGLRGNEQFF. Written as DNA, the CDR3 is TGCGCCAGCAGCTTGGCCCCGGGAGCTAGCGGGTTAAGGGGCAATGAGCAGTTCTTC.

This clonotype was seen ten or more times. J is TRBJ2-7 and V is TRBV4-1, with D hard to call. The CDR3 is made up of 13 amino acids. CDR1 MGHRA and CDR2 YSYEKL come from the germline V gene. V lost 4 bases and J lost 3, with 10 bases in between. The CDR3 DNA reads TGCGCCAGCAGCCTAGGCGCCCGCTACGAGCAGTACTTC. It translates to CASSLGARYEQYF.

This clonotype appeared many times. The CDR3 is CASSTGLAGAGDTQYF. The CDR3 DNA reads TGCGCCAGCAGCACGGGACTAGCGGGGGCGGGGGATACGCAGTATTTT. The chain carries TRBV5-1 and TRBJ2-3, with 14 bases matching TRBD2. Germline-derived CDR1 and CDR2 are SGHRS and YFSETQ. There are 16 residues in the CDR3. V dropped 4 bases and J dropped 6; count of bases not matched to a gene: 7. Drawing the rest from reference TRBV5-1 and TRBJ2-3, the complete variable domain is KAGVTQTPRYLIKTRGQQVTLSCSPISGHRSVSWYQQTPGQGLQFLFEYFSETQRNKGNFPGRFSGRQFSNSRSEMNVSTLELGDSALYLCASSTGLAGAGDTQYFGPGTRLTVL.

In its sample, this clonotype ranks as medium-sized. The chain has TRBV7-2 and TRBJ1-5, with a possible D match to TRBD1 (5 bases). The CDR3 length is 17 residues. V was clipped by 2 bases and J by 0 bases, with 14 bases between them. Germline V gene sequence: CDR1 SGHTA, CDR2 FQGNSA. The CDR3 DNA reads TGTGCCAGCAGCTTATGGGGTGGGGGAGATAGCAATCAGCCCCAGCATTTT. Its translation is CASSLWGGGDSNQPQHF.

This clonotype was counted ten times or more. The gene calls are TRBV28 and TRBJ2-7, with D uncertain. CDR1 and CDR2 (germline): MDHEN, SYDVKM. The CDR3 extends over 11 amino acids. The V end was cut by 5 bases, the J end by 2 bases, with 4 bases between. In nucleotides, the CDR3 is TGTGCCAGCAGTCACACCTACGAGCAGTACTTC. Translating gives CASSHTYEQYF.

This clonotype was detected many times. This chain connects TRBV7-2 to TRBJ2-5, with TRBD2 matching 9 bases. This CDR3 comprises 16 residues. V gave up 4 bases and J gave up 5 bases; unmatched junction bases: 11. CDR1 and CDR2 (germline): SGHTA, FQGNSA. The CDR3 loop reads CASSSGRGGAWETQYF. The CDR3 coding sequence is TGTGCCAGCAGCTCAGGGCGGGGGGGCGCTTGGGAGACCCAGTACTTC.

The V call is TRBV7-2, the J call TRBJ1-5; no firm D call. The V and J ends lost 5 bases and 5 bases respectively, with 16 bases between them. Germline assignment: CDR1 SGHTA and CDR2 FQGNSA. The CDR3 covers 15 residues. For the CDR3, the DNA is TGTGCCAGCAGCCCCCGACTGGGCCCTTATCAGCCCCAGCATTTT. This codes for CASSPRLGPYQPQHF.

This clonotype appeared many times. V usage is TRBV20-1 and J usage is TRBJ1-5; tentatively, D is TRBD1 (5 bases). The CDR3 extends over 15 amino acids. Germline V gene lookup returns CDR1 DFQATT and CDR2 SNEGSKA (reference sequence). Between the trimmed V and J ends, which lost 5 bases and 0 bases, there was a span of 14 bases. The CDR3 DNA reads TGCAGTGCTCAGCGACAGACAAATAGCAATCAGCCCCAGCATTTT. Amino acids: CSAQRQTNSNQPQHF.

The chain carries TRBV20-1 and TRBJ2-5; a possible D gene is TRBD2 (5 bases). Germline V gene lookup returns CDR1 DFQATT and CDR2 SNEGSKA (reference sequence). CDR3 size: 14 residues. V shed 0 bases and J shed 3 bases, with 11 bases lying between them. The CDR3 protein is CSARDPRTEETQYF. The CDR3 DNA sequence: TGCAGTGCTAGAGATCCGAGGACTGAAGAGACCCAGTACTTC.

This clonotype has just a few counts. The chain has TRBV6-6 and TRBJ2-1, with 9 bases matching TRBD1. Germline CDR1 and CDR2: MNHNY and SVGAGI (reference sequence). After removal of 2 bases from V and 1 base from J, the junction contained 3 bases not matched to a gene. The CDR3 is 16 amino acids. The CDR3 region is CASSYGGQGSYNEQFF. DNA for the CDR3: TGTGCCAGCAGTTACGGGGGACAGGGTTCCTACAATGAGCAGTTCTTC.

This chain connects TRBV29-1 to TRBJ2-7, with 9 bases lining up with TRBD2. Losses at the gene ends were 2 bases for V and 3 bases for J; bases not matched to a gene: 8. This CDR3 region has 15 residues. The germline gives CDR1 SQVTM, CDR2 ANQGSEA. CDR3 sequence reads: CSVELSLAGYYEQYF. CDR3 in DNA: TGCAGCGTTGAATTATCGCTAGCGGGATACTACGAGCAGTACTTC.